This T cell receptor beta chain was obtained from a study of beta chain features in type 1 diabetes. Findings and limits, study-wide: VDJ junctions in type 1 diabetes patients carried more deletions and fewer insertions. It was among patients, rather than healthy donors, that naive, central memory and Treg TCRB repertoires appeared more similar. There was a moderate but significant shortening of TCRB CDR3s in all four CD4+ subsets of Type 1 diabetes patients.

Every isolated RNA sample was fully reverse transcribed, so sequencing captured expressed TCRB transcripts. For naive, central memory and regulatory T cell samples, reads averaged around 3.6 million. The data were produced by immunoSEQ multiplex PCR, yet TCRdb's version contains in-frame clones alone and is incomplete. The table includes about 360,000 clones, roughly 12% detected once. The CDR3 is 11 residues long. Germline CDR1 reads MNHEY; CDR2 reads SVGAGI. Between the trimmed V and J ends, which lost 7 bases and 1 base, there was a span of 4 bases. This clone was observed a few times. Its antigen is still unknown. Researchers reported sorting CD4+ naive, central memory, regulatory and stem cell-like memory cells via CD45RO/CCR7/CD25/CD127/CD95/CD27.

V is TRBV6-5 and J is TRBJ1-1; D is ambiguous. The TCR originated in a young woman with type 1 diabetes. Sequenced input: naive CD4+ T cells from blood. The CDR3 sequence: CASKRNTEAFF. Written as DNA, the CDR3 is TGTGCCAGCAAGCGGAACACTGAAGCTTTCTTT.